The 16 T cell receptor beta chains presented below share a single source sample, sequenced in a study of blood T cell repertoires in COVID-19. The repertoire was sequenced with immunoSEQ multiplex PCR; TCRdb's copy has only in-frame clones and lacks some. The repertoire has 150,000 or so clones, 80% to 90% of them found once; the top ten carry 6.5% to 9.5%. Sequencing was performed on peripheral blood. These receptors came from a woman in her sixties or seventies with COVID-19, enrolled during active disease.

This clone was counted a few times. The chain recombines TRBV19 with TRBJ1-6; tentatively, D is TRBD1 (5 bases). Trimming left V 1 base short and J 4 bases short, with 8 bases between. The CDR3 sequence is 15 residues long. The germline V gene has CDR1 LNHDA and CDR2 SQIVND (reference sequence). The CDR3 DNA follows: TGTGCCAGTAGTATAGGTCCAGGGTATAATTCACCCCTCCACTTT. Translation: CASSIGPGYNSPLHF.

The chain has TRBV12-5 and TRBJ2-7, with D possibly matching TRBD2 (7 bases). Germline V gene lookup returns CDR1 LGHNT and CDR2 FRNRAP. Trimming took off 2 bases at V and 1 base at J, with 18 bases between the two ends. The CDR3 extends over 17 amino acids. The CDR3 nucleotides are TGTGCTAGTGGTTTGCAGGGGCTTAGCGGGCAATCCTACGAGCAGTACTTC. Protein sequence: CASGLQGLSGQSYEQYF.

This chain links TRBV18 with TRBJ1-5; D unresolved. Trimming took 2 bases from V and 3 from J, leaving 5 bases between them. Looked up from germline, CDR1 is KGHSH and CDR2 is LQKENI. The CDR3 contains 13 residues. The CDR3 region has the DNA TGTGCCAGCTCACCAGGGCCCAATCAGCCCCAGCATTTT. Protein sequence: CASSPGPNQPQHF.

CDR3 region: CASSPRTHTSEQFF. CDR3 DNA sequence: TGTGCCAGCTCACCAAGGACTCACACAAGTGAGCAGTTCTTC. The V and J genes are TRBV18 and TRBJ2-1; possible D gene TRBD2, 5 bases. Germline CDR1 KGHSH, CDR2 LQKENI. This CDR3 has 14 residues. V gave up 2 bases and J gave up 9 bases, with 14 bases separating them.

The chain employs TRBV19 and TRBJ1-1, with 7 bases that match TRBD1. CDR1 and CDR2 from the germline V gene are LNHDA and SQIVND (reference sequence). The CDR3 length is 15 residues. V was clipped by 5 bases and J by 5 bases; unmatched bases: 11. The CDR3 nucleotides are TGTGCCAGTAGTGCAGGCTGGGACAGTGGGACTGAAGCTTTCTTT. Translated: CASSAGWDSGTEAFF.

This clone was recorded only once. V and J are TRBV27 and TRBJ1-3, with TRBD1 as a possible D gene (6 bases). CDR1 MNHEY and CDR2 SMNVEV come from the germline V gene (reference sequence). This CDR3 comprises 15 residues. The ends were cut back, 1 base at V and 1 base at J, with 8 bases in the middle. CDR3 protein: CASSLLGASGNTIYF. CDR3 bases: TGTGCCAGCAGTTTATTGGGGGCGTCTGGAAACACCATATATTTT.

The table lists this clone with a few counts. The genes are TRBV27 and TRBJ1-5; 9 nucleotides align to TRBD1. The J segment lost 2 bases and the V segment lost 4 bases, leaving 6 bases of the junction unmatched. This CDR3 has 16 residues. Germline V lookup: CDR1 MNHEY, CDR2 SMNVEV (reference sequence). The CDR3 sequence is CASSSLGDRGNQPQHF. CDR3 DNA: TGTGCCAGCAGTTCCCTAGGGGACAGGGGCAATCAGCCCCAGCATTTT.

A single count supports this clone. The genes are TRBV19 and TRBJ1-6, with 8 bases that match TRBD1. The CDR3 runs to 13 residues. Germline V gives CDR1 LNHDA, CDR2 SQIVND (reference sequence). The ends lost 4 bases at V and 11 bases at J; junction bases unmatched: 4. CDR3 coding DNA: TGTGCCAGTAGTAGACGGACAGGGCCACCCCTCCACTTT. It encodes CASSRRTGPPLHF.

J is TRBJ1-1 and V is TRBV3-1 (or the pseudogene TRBV3-2); 7 positions match TRBD1. The germline V gene has CDR1 LGHDT and CDR2 YNNKEL (reference sequence). The length of the CDR3 is 13 residues. The V segment lost 5 bases and the J segment 4 bases; nucleotides outside the gene matches: 4. CDR3 sequence: CASSTQGVTEAFF. The CDR3 DNA follows: TGTGCCAGCAGCACCCAGGGGGTCACTGAAGCTTTCTTT.

The J gene is TRBJ1-1, the V gene TRBV7-2; tentatively, D is TRBD1 (5 bases). This CDR3 is built from 13 residues. Germline lookup yields CDR1 SGHTA and CDR2 FQGNSA. Trimming took off 5 bases at V and 7 bases at J, with 14 bases between the two ends. DNA for the CDR3: TGTGCCAGCAGCCCTATACCGGGGGGTGAAGCTTTCTTT. Protein sequence: CASSPIPGGEAFF.

J is TRBJ1-6 and V is TRBV19; D may be TRBD1 (6 bases). Trimming stripped 5 bases from V and 8 bases from J, with 22 bases between. The CDR3 runs to 17 residues. From germline, CDR1 is LNHDA and CDR2 SQIVND (reference sequence). The CDR3 reads CASSAYPTGIADSPLHF. DNA for the CDR3: TGTGCCAGTAGTGCCTACCCTACAGGGATAGCCGATTCACCCCTCCACTTT. Full variable domain (missing parts from reference TRBV19 and TRBJ1-6): DGGITQSPKYLFRKEGQNVTLSCEQNLNHDAMYWYRQDPGQGLRLIYYSQIVNDFQKGDIAEGYSVSREKKESFPLTVTSAQKNPTAFYLCASSAYPTGIADSPLHFGNGTRLTVT.

This clone came up once. The rearrangement uses TRBV15 and TRBJ2-1; TRBD1 might be the D (5 bases). The V end lost 1 base, the J end lost 5 bases, and 12 bases lay between the germline ends. The CDR3 contains 15 residues. Germline V gene sequence: CDR1 LNHNV, CDR2 YYDKDF (reference sequence). Here the CDR3 reads CATSRAGQGNNEQFF. In DNA form, the CDR3 reads TGTGCCACCAGCAGAGCAGGGCAGGGAAACAATGAGCAGTTCTTC. Combining the CDR3 with reference TRBV15 and TRBJ2-1 gives the whole variable domain DAMVIQNPRYQVTQFGKPVTLSCSQTLNHNVMYWYQQKSSQAPKLLFHYYDKDFNNEADTPDNFQSRRPNTSFCFLDIRSPGLGDTAMYLCATSRAGQGNNEQFFGPGTRLTVL.

The rearrangement links TRBV5-1 to TRBJ2-5; 14 nucleotides align to TRBD2. Germline loops: CDR1 SGHRS, CDR2 YFSETQ. V was clipped by 3 bases and J by 6 bases; unmatched bases: 4. CDR3 size: 15 residues. CDR3 DNA sequence: TGCGCCAGCAGCTGGGGGACTAGCGGGGGAAAGACCCAGTACTTC. Protein sequence: CASSWGTSGGKTQYF. Looking up the rest from reference TRBV5-1 and TRBJ2-5 gives the full variable domain: KAGVTQTPRYLIKTRGQQVTLSCSPISGHRSVSWYQQTPGQGLQFLFEYFSETQRNKGNFPGRFSGRQFSNSRSEMNVSTLELGDSALYLCASSWGTSGGKTQYFGPGTRLLVL.

V usage is TRBV4-1 and J usage is TRBJ2-5; D perhaps matches TRBD2 (7 bases). CDR3 size: 18 residues. The germline CDR1 and CDR2 sequences are MGHRA and YSYEKL. Trimming cost V 2 bases and J 5 bases, with 24 bases left between them. The chain's CDR3 is CASSQRGAGGEGQETQYF. CDR3 DNA sequence: TGCGCCAGCAGCCAACGGGGGGCCGGTGGGGAGGGTCAGGAGACCCAGTACTTC.

The chain uses TRBV6-6 and TRBJ1-2; TRBD1 aligns across 9 bases. The CDR3 consists of 15 residues. With V trimmed by 5 bases and J by 8 bases, 12 bases remained unmatched. Germline CDR1 MNHNY, CDR2 SVGAGI (reference sequence). CDR3 in amino acids: CASSIPGQGLGGYTF. In DNA form, the CDR3 reads TGTGCCAGCAGTATACCGGGACAGGGACTCGGGGGCTACACCTTC.

The chain combines TRBV6-5 with TRBJ1-2; D not certain. Per germline, CDR1 MNHEY and CDR2 SVGAGI. CDR3 length: 13 residues. The germline V and J ends were trimmed by 6 bases and 7 bases, with 15 bases remaining between them. CDR3 sequence reads: CASSEMGPIGYTF. CDR3 DNA: TGTGCCAGCAGCGAGATGGGCCCCATTGGCTACACCTTC.